These T cell receptor beta chains were read from a single sample in a study of blood T cells in healthy people across ages. TCRdb ran MiXCR on the 5' RACE reads and lists one entry per CDR3 protein. This sample carries about 1.8 million distinct CDR3 sequences, around 48% of them seen once, and the ten largest clones take around 2.1%. Sequencing was done on a sample of blood. The receptors here all came from a woman between 40 and 50 years old in good health. The conserved cysteine and the conserved F or W are not part of the CDR3 here. Fields, in order: CDR3 length, V gene, CDR3 protein.

>13|TRBV12-3/TRBV12-4
ASSFQRSGANVLT
>15|TRBV5-1
ASSFRAYAFTANEQF
>14|TRBV7-2
ASGLTGGRPRDTQY
>16|TRBV4-1
ASSQEPGTGYLNYGYT
>15|TRBV20-1
SASGHLAGASTDTQY
>14|TRBV7-9
ASSLTSGTGGETQY
>14|TRBV4-1
ASSQDRQTSGNTIY
>13|TRBV15
ATSRTRQGNTEAF
>12|TRBV24-1
ATSDPGQIEIQY
>12|TRBV14
ASSPGKYNSPLH
>14|TRBV4-3
ASSQDAGEGQETQY
>11|TRBV29-1
SVVPGLGETQY
>14|TRBV4-1
ASNQDPTSGGREQF
>16|TRBV20-1
SASQGGLTMSSYNEQY
>12|TRBV5-1
ASSSQTAQETQY
>15|TRBV4-3
ASSQELGLVPGAERF
>11|TRBV29-1
SAQRGSTDTQY
>11|TRBV6-1
ASLAGALNEQF
>13|TRBV27
ASSFLASGANVLT
>12|TRBV11-2
AGSLWAGRETQY
>13|TRBV11-2
ASSLNEQGRETQY
>13|TRBV6-1
ASRPEDRWNTETF
>13|TRBV12-3/TRBV12-4
ASSLRQGVGYEQY
>13|TRBV20-1
SARSGGASTDTQY
>14|TRBV5-1
ASSLDGTGAYNEQF
>11|TRBV7-3
ASSLTGGTGYT
>14|TRBV7-8
ASSLGGGSSNQPQH
>13|TRBV12-3/TRBV12-4
ASSLNGEREETQY
>12|TRBV19
ASSRGAGDQPQH
>13|TRBV6-6
ASSGTSGGDETQY
>12|TRBV12-3/TRBV12-4
ASSPPGPTDTQY
>12|TRBV25-1
ASSEPQRYNEQF
>15|TRBV28
ASSLVTPGAGVNILY
>12|TRBV20-1
SARERQGTHEQY
>16|TRBV20-1
SATPYRTSGEEGNEQF
>13|TRBV5-6
ASRWTGRNTGELF
>10|TRBV12-3/TRBV12-4
ASSQLGGEQY
>16|TRBV4-2
AGSQDPIQETSTDTQY
>14|TRBV27
ASSASTGELSYEQY
>13|TRBV27
ASSTLAGHTDTQY
>14|TRBV12-3/TRBV12-4
ASSLAQGGTKNIQY
>15|TRBV6-6
ASSYHLSGGRSNEQF
>10|TRBV7-2
ASVGQYNEQF
>13|TRBV19
ASRLDRASYNEQY
>11|TRBV4-1
ASSQDRTVRQF
>13|TRBV7-6
ASSLVGTPNNEQF
>12|TRBV28
ASKERGHQETQY
>15|TRBV7-2
ASSSNIGTSGQETQY
>13|TRBV7-2
ASIQGGAGANVLT
>13|TRBV6-6
ASSLIPGPNTEAF
>13|TRBV12-3/TRBV12-4
ASSSGTSGGLSQY
>12|TRBV10-2
ASSESGVSETQF
>14|TRBV4-3
ASSRLSGQSSYEQY